This TCR beta chain was retrieved from a study of cytomegalovirus exposure and HLA in healthy donors. General observations from the study: The authors later linked a missense DCLRE1C variant to TCR beta V- and J-gene trimming. In an earlier analysis, most TCR beta V segments were productive about 87% or about 30% of the time. As a later analysis revealed, most CMV-associated TCR beta chains appeared HLA-restricted.

About this clone itself: The antigen is undetermined. A junction boundary mismatches the germline segment, possibly from a read error.

The CDR3 runs to 17 residues. Germline V gives CDR1 SEHNR, CDR2 FQNEAQ (reference sequence). A multiplex PCR was run with 60 Vbeta primers and 13 Jbeta primers. Method: immunoSEQ multiplex PCR; TCRdb's copy keeps in-frame clones and lacks some. This sample has 100,000 to 150,000 clones; approximately 78% occur once, and the top ten carry 5.9%. Nominally healthy donors provided the samples, though records likely missed some immune exposures. The TCR comes from a middle-aged woman in good health and CMV-seropositive. The source material was PBMCs. This chain connects TRBV7-9 to TRBJ2-1, with TRBD2 identical over 8 bases. The chain's CDR3 is CSSSFPGLGRGLDEQFF. The CDR3 DNA follows: TGTTCCAGCAGCTTCCCGGGACTAGGGAGGGGATTGGATGAGCAGTTCTTC.